This TCR beta chain was recorded in a study of T cell responses to AZD1222 COVID-19 vaccine. This clone was recorded a few times. This table comes from immunoSEQ multiplex PCR, and its TCRdb copy is limited to in-frame clones, with some not included. The sample carries 150,000 to 170,000 clones, over 85% recorded once. Germline V lookup: CDR1 SGHNT, CDR2 YENEEA. This CDR3 comprises 16 residues. V dropped 6 bases and J dropped 3 bases, with 18 bases sitting between them. V and J are TRBV11-3 and TRBJ2-1; D is perhaps TRBD2 (6 bases). The TCR was taken from an adult in good health. This material consisted of peripheral blood, taken on day 0 of AZD1222 vaccination. The CDR3 loop reads CASSPRDFPVYNEQFF. The DNA of the CDR3 is TGTGCCAGCAGTCCACGGGACTTTCCTGTCTACAATGAGCAGTTCTTC.